This TCR beta chain is drawn from a study of blood T cells in healthy people across ages. Study results and caveats: No one knew whether donors had CMV, which possibly confounded expanded clonotype changes.

Of note for this clonotype: Its specificity is unknown.

There are 14 residues in the CDR3. Per the germline V gene, CDR1 is SGDLS and CDR2 is YYNGEE. V was shortened by 4 bases and J by 6 bases, with 17 bases between the two germline ends. Using a J-beta primer mix together with a sample-barcoded 5' primer, a second PCR was run for roughly 6 to 11 cycles. TCRdb analysed the 5' RACE reads with MiXCR anew, one entry per CDR3 protein. The table records some 290,000 distinct CDR3 sequences, roughly 29% of them present only once. V is TRBV9 and J is TRBJ2-7; D possibly matches TRBD1 or TRBD2 (5 bases each). The sample taken for sequencing was blood. The receptor was isolated from a woman in her 70s in good health. The CDR3 sequence is CASSTGFTGGEQYF. The CDR3, as DNA: TGTGCCAGCAGCACCGGCTTTACAGGAGGCGAGCAGTACTTC.